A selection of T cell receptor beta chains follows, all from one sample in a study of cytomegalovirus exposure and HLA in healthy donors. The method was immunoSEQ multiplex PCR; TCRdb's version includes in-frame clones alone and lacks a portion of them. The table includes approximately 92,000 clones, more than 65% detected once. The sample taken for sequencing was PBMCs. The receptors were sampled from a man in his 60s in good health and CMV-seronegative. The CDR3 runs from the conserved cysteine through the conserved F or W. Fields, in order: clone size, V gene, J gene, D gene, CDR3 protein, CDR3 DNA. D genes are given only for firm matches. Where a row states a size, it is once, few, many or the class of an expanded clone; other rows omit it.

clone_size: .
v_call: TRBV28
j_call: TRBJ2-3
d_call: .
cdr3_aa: CASTPGRDTQYF
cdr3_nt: TGTGCCAGCACCCCGGGTAGAGATACGCAGTATTTT

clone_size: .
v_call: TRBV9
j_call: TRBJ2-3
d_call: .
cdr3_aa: CASSVGGSGYTDTQYF
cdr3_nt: TGTGCCAGCAGCGTAGGGGGTAGCGGATACACAGATACGCAGTATTTT

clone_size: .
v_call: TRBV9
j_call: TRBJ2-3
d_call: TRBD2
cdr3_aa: CASSPRTSGSGDTQYF
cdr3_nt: TGTGCCAGCAGCCCTCGGACTAGCGGGAGTGGAGATACGCAGTATTTT

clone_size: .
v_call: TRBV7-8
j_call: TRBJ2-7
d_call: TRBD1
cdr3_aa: CASSLSPTGYEQYF
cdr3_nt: TGTGCCAGCAGCTTAAGCCCGACAGGGTACGAGCAGTACTTC

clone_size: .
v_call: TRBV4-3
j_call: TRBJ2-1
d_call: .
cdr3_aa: CASSQEPRRYNEQFF
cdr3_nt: TGCGCCAGCAGCCAAGAACCCAGAAGATACAATGAGCAGTTCTTC

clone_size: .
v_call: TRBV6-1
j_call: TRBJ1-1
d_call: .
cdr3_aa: CASSEALDTIEAFF
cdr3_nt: TGTGCCAGCAGTGAAGCGTTGGACACGATTGAAGCTTTCTTT

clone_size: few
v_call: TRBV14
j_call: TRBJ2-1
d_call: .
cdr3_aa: CASSQVRNEQFF
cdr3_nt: TGTGCCAGCAGCCAAGTCCGGAATGAGCAGTTCTTC

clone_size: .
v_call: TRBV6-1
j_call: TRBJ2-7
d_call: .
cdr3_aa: CASSDHSDEQYF
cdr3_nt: TGTGCCAGCAGTGACCATAGCGACGAGCAGTACTTC

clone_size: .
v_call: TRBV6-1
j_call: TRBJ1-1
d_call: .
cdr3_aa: CASRVTQGTAEAFF
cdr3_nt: TGTGCCAGCAGAGTCACGCAGGGCACCGCTGAAGCTTTCTTT

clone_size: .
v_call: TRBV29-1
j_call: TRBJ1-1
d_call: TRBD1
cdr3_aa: CSGSGTGSVGTEAFF
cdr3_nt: TGCAGCGGTTCCGGGACAGGGTCGGTCGGGACTGAAGCTTTCTTT

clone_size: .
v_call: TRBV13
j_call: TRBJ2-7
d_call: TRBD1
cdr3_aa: CASSRDRADEQYF
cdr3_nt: TGTGCCAGCAGCCGGGACAGAGCGGACGAGCAGTACTTC

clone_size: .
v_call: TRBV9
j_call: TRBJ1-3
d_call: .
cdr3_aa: CASSAEGMHSGNTIYF
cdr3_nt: TGTGCCAGCAGCGCAGAGGGAATGCACTCTGGAAACACCATATATTTT

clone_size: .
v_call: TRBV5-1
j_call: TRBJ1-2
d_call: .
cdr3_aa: CASSLGQDRYGYTF
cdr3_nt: TGCGCCAGCAGCTTGGGACAGGACCGCTATGGCTACACCTTC

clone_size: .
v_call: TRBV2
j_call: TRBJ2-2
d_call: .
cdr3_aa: CASSGVGAATGELFF
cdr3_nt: TGTGCCAGCAGTGGGGTGGGAGCAGCGACCGGGGAGCTGTTTTTT

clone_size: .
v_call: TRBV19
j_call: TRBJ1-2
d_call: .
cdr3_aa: CASSIGVGRGNGYTF
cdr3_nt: TGTGCCAGTAGTATAGGAGTCGGGAGAGGGAATGGCTACACCTTC

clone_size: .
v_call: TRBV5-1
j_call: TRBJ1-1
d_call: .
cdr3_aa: CASSSLGGAEGEAFF
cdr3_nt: TGCGCCAGCAGCTCCCTGGGGGGGGCTGAGGGAGAAGCTTTCTTT

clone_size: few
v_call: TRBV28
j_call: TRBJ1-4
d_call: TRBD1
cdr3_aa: CASRTGTVDEKLFF
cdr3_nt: TGTGCCAGCAGAACCGGGACAGTGGATGAAAAACTGTTTTTT

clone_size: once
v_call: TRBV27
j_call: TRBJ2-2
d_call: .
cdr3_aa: CASSRGNTGELFF
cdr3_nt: TGTGCCAGCAGTCGGGGGAACACCGGGGAGCTGTTTTTT

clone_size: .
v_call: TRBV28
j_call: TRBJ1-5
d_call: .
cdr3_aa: CASTTLGQGGNQPQHF
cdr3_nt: TGTGCCAGCACCACCCTGGGCCAGGGCGGCAATCAGCCCCAGCATTTT

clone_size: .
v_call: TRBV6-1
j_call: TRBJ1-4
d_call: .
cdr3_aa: CASIIDLATGKLFF
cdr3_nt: TGTGCCAGCATCATCGATTTAGCCACGGGGAAACTGTTTTTT

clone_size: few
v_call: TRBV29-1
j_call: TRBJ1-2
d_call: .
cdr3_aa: CSAVGSRNYGYTF
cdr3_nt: TGCAGCGCCGTTGGATCCAGGAACTATGGCTACACCTTC

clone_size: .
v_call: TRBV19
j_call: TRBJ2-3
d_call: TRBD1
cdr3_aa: CASSGTGGPDTQYF
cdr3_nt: TGTGCCAGTAGTGGTACAGGGGGGCCAGATACGCAGTATTTT